The entry that follows covers one T cell receptor (beta chain) sequence. This entry is derived from a study of spatial heterogeneity in lung cancer. The overall study: The mean occurrence of each unique TCR and UMI combination in raw reads exceeded nine.

In the library, each TCR cDNA molecule bore its own unique molecular identifier. TCRdb reprocessed the 5' RACE reads with MiXCR, giving one entry per CDR3 protein. Here the sample spans roughly 48,000 distinct CDR3 sequences, 5.3% being singletons. The time point is: sample taken at primary tumor resection. Samples were obtained from 65 to 80 donors, all untreated early-stage non-small cell lung cancer patients. Whole RNA came from tumor, nontumor lung or frozen PBMC and was sequenced without being sorted. This TCR was recovered from a male donor with early-stage non-small cell lung cancer. The sample was PBMCs, taken at surgery.

DNA of the CDR3: TGCGCCAGCAGACCCGCCGGGACCGGATACGAGCAGTACTTC. Its translation: CASRPAGTGYEQYF. This chain uses TRBV5-1 with TRBJ2-7; D might be TRBD1 or TRBD2, each matching 5 bases. This CDR3 contains 14 residues. V lost 5 bases, J lost 4 bases, and 16 bases lay in between. Germline loops: CDR1 SGHRS, CDR2 YFSETQ.